Listed here is a single T cell receptor (beta chain). Its antigen remains unknown. This entry belongs to a study of vaccination and CD4 T cells after COVID-19. Time point indicated: late sampling 161 to 241 days after vaccination in a few convalescent patients. MiXCR, run by TCRdb on the PCR reads, gives a single entry per CDR3 protein. The sample lists about 30,000 distinct CDR3 sequences; about 47% were seen once. Study-level results: Convalescent patients displayed a median around 86% of reactive clones emerging only post-vaccination. The study found median SARS-CoV-2-reactive clonotypes rising from approximately 21 to 38, not significantly.

This specimen consisted of CD4+ T cells from blood, obtained about 7 months after SARS-CoV-2 vaccination. The TCR was taken from a human donor who had recovered from COVID-19.

CDR3 bases: TGTGCCAGCAGTTACAACCCAGCTTACAATGAGCAGTTCTTC. It specifies CASSYNPAYNEQFF. The chain has TRBV6-5 and TRBJ2-1; D remains ambiguous. Germline CDR1 reads MNHEY; CDR2 reads SVGAGI. CDR3 size: 14 residues. The ends were cut back, 2 bases at V and 4 bases at J, with 9 bases in the middle.